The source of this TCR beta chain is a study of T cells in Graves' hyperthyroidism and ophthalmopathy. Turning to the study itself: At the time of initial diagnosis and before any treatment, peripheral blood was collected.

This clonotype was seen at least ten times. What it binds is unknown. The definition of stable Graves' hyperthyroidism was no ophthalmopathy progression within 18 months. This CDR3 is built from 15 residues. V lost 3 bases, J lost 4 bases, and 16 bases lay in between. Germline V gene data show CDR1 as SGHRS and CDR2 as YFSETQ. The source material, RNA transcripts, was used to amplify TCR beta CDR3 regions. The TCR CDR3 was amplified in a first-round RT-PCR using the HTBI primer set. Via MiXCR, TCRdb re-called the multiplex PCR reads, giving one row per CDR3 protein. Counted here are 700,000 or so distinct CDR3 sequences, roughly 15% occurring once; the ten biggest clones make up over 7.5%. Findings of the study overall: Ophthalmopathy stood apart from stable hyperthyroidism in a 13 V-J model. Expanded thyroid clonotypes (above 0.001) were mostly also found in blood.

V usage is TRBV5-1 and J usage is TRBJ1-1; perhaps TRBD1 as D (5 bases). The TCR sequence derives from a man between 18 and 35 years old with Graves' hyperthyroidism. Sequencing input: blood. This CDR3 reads CASSSKENGGTEAFF. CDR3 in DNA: TGCGCCAGCAGCTCTAAAGAGAATGGGGGCACTGAAGCTTTCTTT.